This passage covers 32 T cell receptor beta chains from one sample sequenced in a study of blood T cell repertoires in COVID-19. Some clones are missing from TCRdb's copy, which holds only in-frame ones; the method was immunoSEQ multiplex PCR. This table has some 330,000 clones, approximately 84% appearing once. Sequencing was performed on PBMCs or T cells enriched from blood (not recorded which). The receptors derive from a man between 25 and 39 years old who had recovered from COVID-19.

This sequence joins TRBV5-5 and TRBJ1-2; the match to TRBD1 covers 7 bases. CDR3 length: 15 amino acids. CDR1 is SGHKS, CDR2 YYEKEE, per germline (reference sequence). The V segment lost 4 bases and the J segment 8 bases; nucleotides outside the gene matches: 14. The CDR3 DNA reads TGTGCCAGCAGCGGCGGCGGGAGGGGGCGCGGCGGCTACACCTTC. It yields the protein CASSGGGRGRGGYTF.

The chain employs TRBV6-5 and TRBJ1-4, with D maybe TRBD1 (6 bases). The CDR3 sequence is 15 residues long. Germline V gene data show CDR1 as MNHEY and CDR2 as SVGAGI. V was trimmed by 6 bases and J by 8 bases, leaving 19 bases between them. CDR3 amino acids: CASRTQGGSREKLFF. CDR3 nucleotides: TGTGCCAGCAGGACACAGGGTGGGTCTCGGGAAAAACTGTTTTTT.

The genes are TRBV19 and TRBJ2-5, with 8 positions matching TRBD1. Germline V gives CDR1 LNHDA, CDR2 SQIVND (reference sequence). The ends lost 5 bases at V and 5 bases at J; junction bases unmatched: 7. This CDR3 region has 14 residues. The CDR3 sequence is CASSPRGRRETQYF. The CDR3, as DNA: TGTGCCAGTAGTCCCAGGGGGCGCAGGGAGACCCAGTACTTC. The full variable domain, in which reference TRBV19 and TRBJ2-5 provide the parts outside the CDR3, is DGGITQSPKYLFRKEGQNVTLSCEQNLNHDAMYWYRQDPGQGLRLIYYSQIVNDFQKGDIAEGYSVSREKKESFPLTVTSAQKNPTAFYLCASSPRGRRETQYFGPGTRLLVL.

The V call is TRBV7-2, the J call TRBJ2-2, with 8 bases matching TRBD2. With V trimmed by 5 bases and J by 4 bases, 9 bases remained unmatched. The length of the CDR3 is 16 residues. Germline V gene sequence: CDR1 SGHTA, CDR2 FQGNSA. The DNA for the CDR3 is TGTGCCAGCAGCCAGAACAGCGGGAGCGGCACCGGGGAGCTGTTTTTT. Protein: CASSQNSGSGTGELFF.

V gene TRBV18 combines with J gene TRBJ1-3, with TRBD1 matching over 8 bases. With 2 bases clipped from V and 4 bases from J, the junction kept 4 bases outside the gene matches. Germline assignment: CDR1 KGHSH and CDR2 LQKENI. This CDR3 contains 15 residues. CDR3 sequence: CASSPRDRNGNTIYF. The CDR3 DNA sequence: TGTGCCAGCTCACCAAGGGACAGGAACGGAAACACCATATATTTT. Full variable domain (missing parts from reference TRBV18 and TRBJ1-3): NAGVMQNPRHLVRRRGQEARLRCSPMKGHSHVYWYRQLPEEGLKFMVYLQKENIIDESGMPKERFSAEFPKEGPSILRIQQVVRGDSAAYFCASSPRDRNGNTIYFGEGSWLTVV.

The V and J genes are TRBV10-3 and TRBJ2-7; tentatively, D is TRBD1 (6 bases). This CDR3 has 16 residues. CDR1 ENHRY and CDR2 SYGVKD come from the germline V gene. V was shortened by 6 bases and J by 5 bases, with 23 bases between the two germline ends. CDR3 amino acids: CAISDNRVAALDEQYF. CDR3 bases: TGTGCCATCAGCGATAACAGGGTTGCGGCCCTAGACGAGCAGTACTTC.

V gene TRBV7-2 combines with J gene TRBJ2-3; tentative D call: TRBD2 (6 bases). This CDR3 contains 15 residues. Germline CDR1 and CDR2: SGHTA and FQGNSA. V lost 2 bases and J 0 bases, leaving 9 bases between the germline ends. This chain's CDR3 is CASSLTGASTDTQYF. The CDR3 region has the DNA TGTGCCAGCAGCTTAACGGGAGCAAGCACAGATACGCAGTATTTT.

J is TRBJ2-5 and V is TRBV5-1, with no clear D. This CDR3 contains 15 residues. V was cut by 0 bases and J by 1 base, with 10 bases left in between. Germline values: CDR1 SGHRS, CDR2 YFSETQ. The CDR3 DNA reads TGCGCCAGCAGCTTGGTTGGTCTGGCCCAAGAGACCCAGTACTTC. As protein: CASSLVGLAQETQYF.

The chain links TRBV5-1 to TRBJ2-2; a possible D gene is TRBD1 (5 bases). The CDR3 spans 16 residues. Germline-derived CDR1 and CDR2 are SGHRS and YFSETQ. V was trimmed by 4 bases and J by 1 base, leaving 14 bases between them. The CDR3, as DNA: TGCGCCAGCAGCCGCCCCAGGGAAATGAACACCGGGGAGCTGTTTTTT. Its translation: CASSRPREMNTGELFF. Using reference TRBV5-1 and TRBJ2-2 for the parts outside the CDR3, the full variable domain is KAGVTQTPRYLIKTRGQQVTLSCSPISGHRSVSWYQQTPGQGLQFLFEYFSETQRNKGNFPGRFSGRQFSNSRSEMNVSTLELGDSALYLCASSRPREMNTGELFFGEGSRLTVL.

This chain links TRBV19 with TRBJ1-3; D is perhaps TRBD1 (6 bases). The CDR3 is made up of 15 amino acids. The germline V gene has CDR1 LNHDA and CDR2 SQIVND (reference sequence). Trimming cost V 6 bases and J 0 bases, with 12 bases left between them. The CDR3, as DNA: TGTGCCAGTAGGGACGGACAGAGCTCTGGAAACACCATATATTTT. This gives the protein CASRDGQSSGNTIYF.

The chain joins TRBV5-1 to TRBJ1-5; 7 bases align to TRBD1. V gave up 0 bases and J gave up 7 bases; unmatched junction bases: 4. The germline gives CDR1 SGHRS, CDR2 YFSETQ. There are 14 residues in the CDR3. CDR3 bases: TGCGCCAGCAGCTTGGACAGGGGTGGACAGCCCCAGCATTTT. This translates into CASSLDRGGQPQHF. Full variable domain (missing parts from reference TRBV5-1 and TRBJ1-5): KAGVTQTPRYLIKTRGQQVTLSCSPISGHRSVSWYQQTPGQGLQFLFEYFSETQRNKGNFPGRFSGRQFSNSRSEMNVSTLELGDSALYLCASSLDRGGQPQHFGDGTRLSIL.

The chain employs TRBV11-3 and TRBJ2-1; 9 nucleotides agree with TRBD2. CDR1 is SGHNT and CDR2 is YENEEA in the germline V gene. CDR3 length equals 16 residues. V dropped 0 bases and J dropped 8; count of bases not matched to a gene: 8. Here the CDR3 DNA reads TGTGCCAGCAGCTTAGATTTTTTGCGGGAGGGCCATGAGCAGTTCTTC. It specifies CASSLDFLREGHEQFF. The whole variable domain, filled in from reference TRBV11-3 and TRBJ2-1, reads EAGVVQSPRYKIIEKKQPVAFWCNPISGHNTLYWYLQNLGQGPELLIRYENEEAVDDSQLPKDRFSAERLKGVDSTLKIQPAELGDSAVYLCASSLDFLREGHEQFFGPGTRLTVL.

The chain recombines TRBV11-2 with TRBJ2-4, with 11 bases fitting TRBD1. V trimming: 3 bases; J trimming: 0 bases; junction bases outside the gene matches: 4. This CDR3 has 17 residues. Germline CDR1 SGHAT, CDR2 FQNNGV. The CDR3 protein is CASSLGQGVIAKNIQYF. In DNA form, the CDR3 reads TGTGCCAGCAGCTTGGGACAGGGGGTGATAGCCAAAAACATTCAGTACTTC.

The chain recombines TRBV11-2 with TRBJ1-3, with D possibly TRBD1 on 5 matching bases. Germline assignment: CDR1 SGHAT and CDR2 FQNNGV. The V end lost 2 bases, the J end lost 2 bases, and 10 bases lay between the germline ends. This CDR3 is 15 amino acids long. CDR3 DNA: TGTGCCAGCAGCTTATTCGGGGGAGCTGGAAACACCATATATTTT. Its translation: CASSLFGGAGNTIYF.

V and J are TRBV5-1 and TRBJ2-6, with D possibly being TRBD1 (6 bases). The CDR3 extends over 19 amino acids. Between the trimmed V and J ends, which lost 3 bases and 4 bases, there was a span of 23 bases. Germline loops: CDR1 SGHRS, CDR2 YFSETQ. CDR3 region: CASSWPPGQPSLGANVLTF. DNA for the CDR3: TGCGCCAGCAGCTGGCCCCCCGGACAGCCGTCCCTCGGGGCCAACGTCCTGACTTTC.

This clone appeared a few times. The same CDR3 is also encoded by other DNA sequences in this sample. The CDR3 region has the DNA TGTGCCAGCAGCCGCGACCGGGATCAGCCCCAGCATTTT. Its translation: CASSRDRDQPQHF. The chain links TRBV2 to TRBJ1-5; D gene uncertain. Per germline, CDR1 SNHLY and CDR2 FYNNEI. The length of the CDR3 is 13 residues. Trimming pared 6 bases from V and 5 bases from J, leaving 11 bases between.

The rearrangement links TRBV29-1 to TRBJ2-7, with D tentatively TRBD2 (5 bases). Trimming cost V 6 bases and J 0 bases, with 12 bases left between them. The CDR3 is made up of 13 amino acids. Germline CDR1 SQVTM, CDR2 ANQGSEA. The CDR3 DNA reads TGCAGCGTGCTGAAGACTAACTCCTACGAGCAGTACTTC. This translates into CSVLKTNSYEQYF.

The chain joins TRBV3-1 (or the pseudogene TRBV3-2) to TRBJ1-2; 9 bases are shared with TRBD1. The V gene end was trimmed by 0 bases and the J gene end by 8 bases; junction bases not matched to a gene: 10. The length of the CDR3 is 16 residues. The germline gives CDR1 LGHDT, CDR2 YNNKEL (reference sequence). This CDR3 reads CASSQESGTGGRGYTF. Written as DNA, the CDR3 is TGTGCCAGCAGCCAAGAAAGTGGCACAGGGGGCCGGGGCTACACCTTC.

The chain carries TRBV7-6 and TRBJ1-6; 9 bases match TRBD1. Trimming removed 6 bases from V and 9 bases from J; junction bases left unmatched: 9. The CDR3 contains 15 residues. Per the germline V gene, CDR1 is SGHVS and CDR2 is FNYEAQ. Written as DNA, the CDR3 is TGTGCCAGCAGTTCGGGACAGGGTACCGGTTCACCCCTCCACTTT. This sequence encodes CASSSGQGTGSPLHF.

The chain couples TRBV5-1 to TRBJ2-1; 13 nucleotides match TRBD2. CDR1 is SGHRS, CDR2 YFSETQ, per germline. With V trimmed by 8 bases and J by 0 bases, 14 bases remained unmatched. The length of the CDR3 is 19 residues. This chain's CDR3 is CARELTSGRPKSSYNEQFF. CDR3 sequence (DNA): TGCGCCAGAGAATTGACTAGCGGGAGGCCTAAGAGCTCCTACAATGAGCAGTTCTTC. Based on the CDR3 plus reference TRBV5-1 and TRBJ2-1, the full variable domain is KAGVTQTPRYLIKTRGQQVTLSCSPISGHRSVSWYQQTPGQGLQFLFEYFSETQRNKGNFPGRFSGRQFSNSRSEMNVSTLELGDSALYLCARELTSGRPKSSYNEQFFGPGTRLTVL.

The chain joins TRBV10-2 to TRBJ2-3; tentatively, D is TRBD2 (6 bases). Looked up from germline, CDR1 is WSHSY and CDR2 is SAAADI. The germline V and J ends were trimmed by 7 bases and 7 bases, with 12 bases remaining between them. CDR3 length: 12 amino acids. The CDR3 nucleotides read TGCGCCAGCACCGGGAGTGGGTATACGCAGTATTTT. Translation: CASTGSGYTQYF.

The count of this clone is one. This chain links TRBV30 with TRBJ1-3; D uncertain. Trimming cost V 3 bases and J 4 bases, with 7 bases left between them. Germline CDR1 GTSNPN, CDR2 SVGIG (reference sequence). CDR3 length equals 12 residues. The CDR3 sequence: CAWSSTGNTIYF. The DNA for the CDR3 is TGTGCCTGGAGCTCGACAGGAAACACCATATATTTT.

This clone appeared once. V gene TRBV7-2 combines with J gene TRBJ1-1; TRBD1 matches at 11 bases. CDR1 and CDR2 from the germline V gene are SGHTA and FQGNSA. This CDR3 comprises 15 residues. Germline trimming cut 3 bases from V and 6 bases from J; bases unmatched to any gene: 6. The CDR3 spells CASSFTGTGGSEAFF. As DNA, the CDR3 is TGTGCCAGCAGCTTTACCGGGACAGGGGGATCTGAAGCTTTCTTT. The full variable domain, completed using reference TRBV7-2 and TRBJ1-1, is GAGVSQSPSNKVTEKGKDVELRCDPISGHTALYWYRQSLGQGLEFLIYFQGNSAPDKSGLPSDRFSAERTGGSVSTLTIQRTQQEDSAVYLCASSFTGTGGSEAFFGQGTRLTVV.

In nucleotides, the CDR3 is TGTGCCAGCAGACCGACAGGGCTGGAGACCCAGTACTTC. This encodes CASRPTGLETQYF. The chain couples TRBV27 to TRBJ2-5; 7 bases fit TRBD1. Germline assignment: CDR1 MNHEY and CDR2 SMNVEV (reference sequence). The CDR3 covers 13 residues. V lost 6 bases and J lost 5; bases outside the gene matches: 6.

The rearrangement links TRBV5-1 to TRBJ1-1, with D possibly matching TRBD1 (5 bases). This CDR3 region has 14 residues. V was cut by 3 bases and J by 6 bases, with 15 bases left in between. The V gene's germline CDR1 is SGHRS and CDR2 YFSETQ. The CDR3 sequence: CASSWTIETAEAFF. The CDR3 nucleotides read TGCGCCAGCAGCTGGACAATTGAGACGGCTGAAGCTTTCTTT. Full variable domain (outside the CDR3, taken from reference TRBV5-1 and TRBJ1-1): KAGVTQTPRYLIKTRGQQVTLSCSPISGHRSVSWYQQTPGQGLQFLFEYFSETQRNKGNFPGRFSGRQFSNSRSEMNVSTLELGDSALYLCASSWTIETAEAFFGQGTRLTVV.

This clone was observed a few times. The chain is built from TRBV28 and TRBJ1-1; D possibly corresponds to TRBD1 (6 bases). The germline V gene has CDR1 MDHEN and CDR2 SYDVKM. The CDR3 loop spans 16 amino acids. With 6 bases removed from V and 0 bases from J, the gap between germline ends came to 17 bases. The chain's CDR3 is CASSSPRGALNTEAFF. DNA of the CDR3: TGTGCCAGCAGCTCCCCCAGGGGCGCATTGAACACTGAAGCTTTCTTT.

J is TRBJ2-7 and V is TRBV11-3; 9 nucleotides align to TRBD1. J was trimmed by 8 bases and V by 1 base; bases with no gene match: 6. CDR1 and CDR2 from the germline V gene are SGHNT and YENEEA. This CDR3 has 14 amino acids. Here the CDR3 reads CASSLGGTGSQQYF. In DNA form, the CDR3 reads TGTGCCAGCAGCTTAGGCGGGACAGGGTCACAGCAGTACTTC.

This clone was detected a few times. The chain joins TRBV30 to TRBJ1-5, with 9 bases matching TRBD1. CDR3 size: 15 residues. V was clipped by 0 bases and J by 2 bases; unmatched bases: 2. Germline V gene lookup returns CDR1 GTSNPN and CDR2 SVGIG (reference sequence). The CDR3 spells CAWSVQGAGNQPQHF. The CDR3 DNA sequence: TGTGCCTGGAGTGTACAGGGGGCGGGCAATCAGCCCCAGCATTTT.

J is TRBJ2-7 and V is TRBV5-1; the match to TRBD1 covers 7 bases. The J segment lost 2 bases and the V segment lost 1 base, leaving 6 bases of the junction unmatched. The CDR3 is 15 amino acids. Germline V CDR1 and CDR2: SGHRS, YFSETQ. This chain's CDR3 is CASSLFVTGPYEQYF. CDR3 coding DNA: TGCGCCAGCAGCTTGTTTGTGACAGGGCCCTACGAGCAGTACTTC.

The chain links TRBV16 to TRBJ1-4, with D possibly TRBD1 on 5 matching bases. CDR3 length: 15 amino acids. The germline V gene has CDR1 KGHSY and CDR2 FQNENV. V lost 1 base and J 2 bases, leaving 8 bases between the germline ends. The CDR3 DNA sequence: TGTGCCAGCAGCCAATGGGGCGGCACTAATGAAAAACTGTTTTTT. Translation gives CASSQWGGTNEKLFF.

The CDR3 sequence is CASSQDGQGVYGYTF. The CDR3 bases are TGTGCCAGCAGCCAAGATGGACAGGGAGTCTATGGCTACACCTTC. V and J are TRBV3-1 (or the pseudogene TRBV3-2) and TRBJ1-2, with 8 bases lining up with TRBD1. The length of the CDR3 is 15 residues. Trimming cost V 0 bases and J 4 bases; bases outside gene matches: 4. Germline V CDR1 and CDR2: LGHDT, YNNKEL (reference sequence).

The chain has TRBV5-1 and TRBJ2-3; 8 bases fit TRBD2. Germline CDR1 and CDR2: SGHRS and YFSETQ. This CDR3 contains 16 residues. With V trimmed by 5 bases and J by 1 base, 9 bases remained unmatched. The CDR3 DNA reads TGCGCCAGCAGTCCCGGGAGGGCCGTTGGCACAGATACGCAGTATTTT. Protein product: CASSPGRAVGTDTQYF. Full variable domain (missing parts from reference TRBV5-1 and TRBJ2-3): KAGVTQTPRYLIKTRGQQVTLSCSPISGHRSVSWYQQTPGQGLQFLFEYFSETQRNKGNFPGRFSGRQFSNSRSEMNVSTLELGDSALYLCASSPGRAVGTDTQYFGPGTRLTVL.